The 31 T cell receptor beta chains below all came from one sample that was sequenced in a study of monozygotic twins with cystic fibrosis. Measured with immunoSEQ multiplex PCR; TCRdb has only the in-frame clones, and not every one. The sample has about 10,000 clones, 96% seen once; the top ten hold over 0.65%. Sequencing was done on a sample of blood. The receptor set was obtained from a boy between 10 and 17 years old with cystic fibrosis.

The J gene is TRBJ2-3, the V gene TRBV6-5, with D hard to call. Germline-derived CDR1 and CDR2 are MNHEY and SVGAGI. The CDR3 length is 12 residues. Trimming shortened V by 6 bases and J by 3 bases, and 7 bases separated the two germline ends. This CDR3 is CASSTATDTQYF. As DNA, the CDR3 is TGTGCCAGCAGCACCGCAACAGATACGCAGTATTTT.

The V and J genes are TRBV19 and TRBJ1-4; 11 nucleotides match TRBD1. Germline values: CDR1 LNHDA, CDR2 SQIVND (reference sequence). J was trimmed by 4 bases and V by 8 bases; bases with no gene match: 3. The CDR3 is made up of 14 amino acids. For the CDR3, the DNA is TGTGCCAGTGGGACAGGGGGGGATAATGAAAAACTGTTTTTT. This codes for CASGTGGDNEKLFF.

This chain connects TRBV14 to TRBJ2-2; D gene ambiguous. The CDR3 runs to 17 residues. In germline, CDR1 is SGHDN, CDR2 FVKESK. V lost 0 bases to trimming and J lost 1 base, with 12 bases between them. The CDR3 loop is CASSQDLGRLNTGELFF. The CDR3 nucleotides are TGTGCCAGCAGCCAAGATCTAGGACGCCTGAACACCGGGGAGCTGTTTTTT.

This chain links TRBV11-2 with TRBJ1-1, with D unresolved. CDR1 is SGHAT and CDR2 is FQNNGV in the germline V gene. With 2 bases removed from V and 7 bases from J, the gap between germline ends came to 11 bases. This CDR3 is 13 amino acids long. CDR3 nucleotide sequence: TGTGCCAGCAGCTTATGGAGAGATGGTGAAGCTTTCTTT. Its protein product is CASSLWRDGEAFF. Variable domain in full (rest from reference TRBV11-2 and TRBJ1-1): EAGVAQSPRYKIIEKRQSVAFWCNPISGHATLYWYQQILGQGPKLLIQFQNNGVVDDSQLPKDRFSAERLKGVDSTLKIQPAKLEDSAVYLCASSLWRDGEAFFGQGTRLTVV.

This clone occurred once. This chain uses TRBV19 with TRBJ1-5, with D unclear. CDR1 LNHDA and CDR2 SQIVND come from the germline V gene (reference sequence). The CDR3 runs to 16 residues. V dropped 5 bases and J dropped 0 bases, with 14 bases sitting between them. The CDR3 loop reads CASSLRPRYSNQPQHF. CDR3 DNA sequence: TGTGCCAGTAGTCTCAGGCCGAGGTATAGCAATCAGCCCCAGCATTTT.

The V call is TRBV4-1, the J call TRBJ2-5; no clear D. The germline V gene has CDR1 MGHRA and CDR2 YSYEKL. The V end lost 4 bases, the J end lost 5 bases, and 8 bases lay between the germline ends. CDR3 length: 12 residues. Written as DNA, the CDR3 is TGCGCCAGCAGCCCCGAAGGGGAGACCCAGTACTTC. It yields the protein CASSPEGETQYF.

The chain is built from TRBV6-5 and TRBJ2-1; the D is unclear. The CDR3 length is 13 residues. V was clipped by 5 bases and J by 4 bases, with 9 bases between them. Per germline, CDR1 MNHEY and CDR2 SVGAGI. The CDR3 protein is CASSAYRYNEQFF. DNA of the CDR3: TGTGCCAGCAGTGCGTACCGGTACAATGAGCAGTTCTTC.

The chain joins TRBV6-1 to TRBJ1-1; unclear D gene. The CDR3 is 13 amino acids. CDR1 is MNHNS, CDR2 SASEGT, per germline. V lost 5 bases to trimming and J lost 7 bases, with 14 bases between them. The CDR3 region is CASSSFRTSEAFF. CDR3 nucleotides: TGTGCCAGCAGTTCCTTTAGGACCAGTGAAGCTTTCTTT.

The rearrangement uses TRBV29-1 and TRBJ2-3; TRBD2 agrees at 8 bases. The CDR3 length is 16 residues. The junction had 11 bases not matched to a gene; V was cut back by 6 bases and J by 0 bases. Germline V gene lookup returns CDR1 SQVTM and CDR2 ANQGSEA. CDR3 nucleotide sequence: TGCAGCGTGCATACTAGTAGCGGGATTAGCACAGATACGCAGTATTTT. Translating it yields CSVHTSSGISTDTQYF.

The rearrangement links TRBV29-1 to TRBJ2-7; a weak D match, TRBD2 (6 bases). The V and J ends lost 7 bases and 4 bases respectively, with 14 bases between them. Germline V lookup: CDR1 SQVTM, CDR2 ANQGSEA. This CDR3 is 12 amino acids long. The CDR3 DNA reads TGCAGCGGGCGGGACGGCCCTTACGAGCAGTACTTC. Translated: CSGRDGPYEQYF.

The CDR3 DNA follows: TGTGCCTCCGGGGCCGGCTACTCCTACAATGAGCAGTTCTTC. As protein: CASGAGYSYNEQFF. The chain employs TRBV19 and TRBJ2-1; either TRBD1 or TRBD2 may fit D (5 bases each). This CDR3 region has 14 residues. Germline CDR1 and CDR2: LNHDA and SQIVND (reference sequence). The V end lost 11 bases, the J end lost 0 bases, and 14 bases lay between the germline ends. Variable domain in full (rest from reference TRBV19 and TRBJ2-1): DGGITQSPKYLFRKEGQNVTLSCEQNLNHDAMYWYRQDPGQGLRLIYYSQIVNDFQKGDIAEGYSVSREKKESFPLTVTSAQKNPTAFYLCASGAGYSYNEQFFGPGTRLTVL.

V is TRBV23-1 and J is TRBJ2-5; possibly TRBD1 or TRBD2 for D (5 bases each). TRBV23-1 is known as an ORF, though its function is uncertain. Trimming stripped 4 bases from V and 6 bases from J, with 15 bases between. The CDR3 has 14 residues. CDR3 DNA sequence: TGCGCCAGCAGTCGAAAGGGACGGATTAAGACCCAGTACTTC. Amino acid sequence: CASSRKGRIKTQYF.

J is TRBJ1-1 and V is TRBV19; TRBD1 is a possible D gene (5 bases). V was cut by 6 bases and J by 0 bases, with 17 bases left in between. Per the germline V gene, CDR1 is LNHDA and CDR2 is SQIVND (reference sequence). The CDR3 has 16 amino acids. The CDR3 loop reads CASRQPGRIMNTEAFF. CDR3 nucleotide sequence: TGTGCCAGTAGGCAACCGGGACGGATCATGAACACTGAAGCTTTCTTT.

CDR3 loop: CASSLRGTYEQYF. The CDR3 DNA sequence: TGTGCCAGCAGTTTACGGGGGACCTACGAGCAGTACTTC. The J gene is TRBJ2-7, the V gene TRBV28, with a tentative D call TRBD2 (6 bases). Between the trimmed V and J ends, which lost 2 bases and 2 bases, there was a span of 7 bases. CDR3 length: 13 amino acids. CDR1 is MDHEN, CDR2 SYDVKM, per germline.

This chain uses TRBV19 with TRBJ1-1; TRBD1 agrees at 8 bases. V lost 5 bases and J lost 3; bases outside the gene matches: 5. The length of the CDR3 is 14 residues. Germline loops: CDR1 LNHDA, CDR2 SQIVND (reference sequence). The CDR3 DNA sequence: TGTGCCAGTAGTCGACAGGGGAGAGACACTGAAGCTTTCTTT. As protein: CASSRQGRDTEAFF.

V and J are TRBV7-8 and TRBJ1-6; 8 nucleotides match TRBD1. This CDR3 has 14 amino acids. Germline values: CDR1 SGHVS, CDR2 FQNEAQ. V lost 4 bases, J lost 10 bases, and 6 bases stayed unmatched. The CDR3 DNA reads as TGTGCCAGCAGCTCGGCAGGGGGCCGCTCACCCCTCCACTTT. It is translated as CASSSAGGRSPLHF.

V gene TRBV19 combines with J gene TRBJ2-1; D uncertain. The CDR3 runs 12 residues. V lost 0 bases, J lost 14 bases, and 11 bases lay in between. Germline V gene lookup returns CDR1 LNHDA and CDR2 SQIVND (reference sequence). The CDR3 protein is CASSIDPRSEFF. The CDR3 DNA reads as TGTGCCAGTAGTATAGACCCGCGTAGTGAGTTCTTC.

The rearrangement uses TRBV29-1 and TRBJ2-7; 8 bases fit TRBD1. Germline V gives CDR1 SQVTM, CDR2 ANQGSEA. The CDR3 extends over 14 amino acids. Trimming took 6 bases from V and 7 from J; bases not matched to a gene: 14. The CDR3, as DNA: TGCAGCGTAGGACGGACAGGGCTCTATGGGGAGCAGTACTTC. Amino acids: CSVGRTGLYGEQYF.

The chain joins TRBV18 to TRBJ2-2; TRBD2 is a possible D gene (6 bases). The ends were cut back, 5 bases at V and 5 bases at J, with 18 bases in the middle. The V gene's germline CDR1 is KGHSH and CDR2 LQKENI. The CDR3 is made up of 16 amino acids. The chain's CDR3 is CASSISTGTLTGELFF. The CDR3 nucleotides are TGTGCCAGCTCAATCAGTACCGGGACTCTGACCGGGGAGCTGTTTTTT.

J is TRBJ2-7 and V is TRBV27; D possibly corresponds to TRBD1 (6 bases). The V and J ends lost 6 bases and 3 bases respectively, with 18 bases between them. Looked up from germline, CDR1 is MNHEY and CDR2 is SMNVEV (reference sequence). This CDR3 comprises 15 residues. The DNA of the CDR3 is TGTGCCAGCAGCAGGGTACAGGGAGAAGACTACGAGCAGTACTTC. It encodes CASSRVQGEDYEQYF.

The chain has TRBV6-5 and TRBJ2-1; D call uncertain. CDR3 length equals 15 residues. The V gene lost 6 bases and the J gene lost 0 bases, with 12 bases spanning the gap. Germline CDR1 is MNHEY and CDR2 is SVGAGI. DNA of the CDR3: TGTGCCAGCAGGGCTACAGCCTCCTCCTACAATGAGCAGTTCTTC. Translation: CASRATASSYNEQFF.

This chain joins TRBV2 and TRBJ2-7, with 9 bases matching TRBD1. V shed 3 bases and J 1 base; nucleotides not matched to a gene: 7. The CDR3 sequence is 16 residues long. Germline CDR1 reads SNHLY; CDR2 reads FYNNEI. The CDR3 DNA reads as TGTGCCAGCAGTGAGGGCTACAGGGGGCGATCCTACGAGCAGTACTTC. Translation gives CASSEGYRGRSYEQYF.

V is TRBV5-1 and J is TRBJ1-2, with D perhaps matching TRBD1 (5 bases). The CDR3 consists of 15 residues. The V end lost 0 bases, the J end lost 4 bases, and 13 bases lay between the germline ends. Germline loops: CDR1 SGHRS, CDR2 YFSETQ. CDR3 sequence (DNA): TGCGCCAGCAGCTTGGTCGTGGGGGGTCCCTATGGCTACACCTTC. This encodes CASSLVVGGPYGYTF.

The table lists this clone with a count of one. The DNA for the CDR3 is TGCGCCAGCAGCGTGGGGACTAGCGGGAGCTACGAGCAGTACTTC. Its translation is CASSVGTSGSYEQYF. The rearrangement links TRBV5-1 to TRBJ2-7; TRBD2 matches at 14 bases. J was trimmed by 3 bases and V by 4 bases; bases with no gene match: 3. The CDR3 runs 15 residues. Looked up from germline, CDR1 is SGHRS and CDR2 is YFSETQ.

The chain has TRBV6-1 and TRBJ1-1, with TRBD1 identical over 7 bases. V lost 3 bases to trimming and J lost 5 bases; unmatched junction nucleotides: 9. CDR1 and CDR2 from the germline V gene are MNHNS and SASEGT. This CDR3 is 15 amino acids long. The CDR3: CASSEGQWGGTEAFF. CDR3 coding DNA: TGTGCCAGCAGTGAGGGACAGTGGGGAGGTACTGAAGCTTTCTTT.

The chain uses TRBV5-4 and TRBJ2-2; D may correspond to TRBD1 or TRBD2 (6 bases each). Germline CDR1 is SGHNT and CDR2 is YYREEE (reference sequence). Trimming stripped 0 bases from V and 9 bases from J, with 18 bases between. The CDR3 totals 16 residues. The CDR3 sequence: CASSLVRGAGFRELFF. The CDR3, as DNA: TGTGCCAGCAGCTTGGTTAGGGGGGCCGGTTTTAGGGAGCTGTTTTTT.

This clone showed up just once. J is TRBJ1-1 and V is TRBV9; D gene uncertain. Trimming took off 2 bases at V and 1 base at J, with 15 bases between the two ends. The CDR3 is 16 amino acids. Germline V CDR1 and CDR2: SGDLS, YYNGEE. The CDR3: CASSVTMYPENTEAFF. The CDR3 DNA follows: TGTGCCAGCAGCGTTACAATGTATCCTGAGAACACTGAAGCTTTCTTT.

The V call is TRBV2, the J call TRBJ2-7, with 11 bases matching TRBD1. In germline, CDR1 is SNHLY, CDR2 FYNNEI. This CDR3 contains 15 residues. The V and J ends lost 4 bases and 3 bases, in that order; junction bases with no gene match: 5. As DNA, the CDR3 is TGTGCCAGCAGTGTCCTCGGGACAGGGGGCTACGAGCAGTACTTC. Translation: CASSVLGTGGYEQYF.

The chain combines TRBV15 with TRBJ1-5; D remains unclear. The V gene's germline CDR1 is LNHNV and CDR2 YYDKDF (reference sequence). V was pared by 0 bases and J by 7 bases, with 13 bases between. The CDR3 length is 15 residues. This chain's CDR3 is CATSRDQGQRQPQHF. CDR3 in DNA: TGTGCCACCAGCAGAGATCAAGGGCAGAGACAGCCCCAGCATTTT.

For the CDR3, the DNA is TGTGCCAGCAGTTTTTTATGGACAGGAGTAATAACGCTTAAGACTGAAGCTTTCTTT. This codes for CASSFLWTGVITLKTEAFF. The chain employs TRBV28 and TRBJ1-1; 7 bases line up with TRBD1. The CDR3 extends over 19 amino acids. V dropped 3 bases and J dropped 5; count of bases not matched to a gene: 21. The germline V gene has CDR1 MDHEN and CDR2 SYDVKM.

The rearrangement joins TRBV7-2 to TRBJ2-5; D remains ambiguous. There are 15 residues in the CDR3. V shed 1 base and J shed 0 bases, with 9 bases lying between them. The germline CDR1 and CDR2 sequences are SGHTA and FQGNSA. CDR3 sequence reads: CASSLVIRNQETQYF. In DNA form, the CDR3 reads TGTGCCAGCAGCTTAGTGATTAGGAACCAAGAGACCCAGTACTTC. Drawing the rest from reference TRBV7-2 and TRBJ2-5, the complete variable domain is GAGVSQSPSNKVTEKGKDVELRCDPISGHTALYWYRQSLGQGLEFLIYFQGNSAPDKSGLPSDRFSAERTGGSVSTLTIQRTQQEDSAVYLCASSLVIRNQETQYFGPGTRLLVL.